This T cell receptor beta chain stems from a study of T cells after yellow fever vaccination. Via MiXCR, TCRdb re-called the 5' RACE reads, giving one row per CDR3 protein. The sample lists 250,000 to 400,000 distinct CDR3 sequences, approximately 4% occurring once. In this sample, this clonotype turned up many times. The TCR was taken from a man aged 18 to 35 who received the YFV17D yellow fever vaccine. This sample comprised PBMCs, obtained 15 days after the yellow fever booster vaccination.

The CDR3 DNA is TGCAGTGCTACCCCTTTACAGGCGGGGGACGAAACAGATACGCAGTATTTT. Protein product: CSATPLQAGDETDTQYF. The chain combines TRBV20-1 with TRBJ2-3; 7 bases fit TRBD2. Germline CDR1 DFQATT, CDR2 SNEGSKA (reference sequence). CDR3 length: 17 amino acids. J was trimmed by 3 bases and V by 4 bases; bases with no gene match: 16.